This T cell receptor beta chain was recovered during a study of blood T cell repertoires in COVID-19. Study overall: Nucleic acid was either cDNA or gDNA, and it came from T cells, B-cell-depleted T cells, or PBMCs.

As processed by the authors: Reference gene primers were amplified, and this amplification served to estimate nucleated cell counts. Assay: immunoSEQ multiplex PCR; the TCRdb copy retains only in-frame clones and omits some. The V and J calls and clone size were taken over from that table, and D and trimming were inferred from the DNA. The sample contains about 280,000 clones, around 90% of which appear only once. The sequencing input was PBMCs or T cells enriched from blood (not recorded which). This TCR was sampled from a woman in her 30s who had recovered from COVID-19.

CDR3 sequence: CASSASGIGGGTDTQYF. The CDR3 DNA reads as TGCGCCAGCTCGGCTAGCGGGATAGGGGGGGGCACAGATACGCAGTATTTT. The chain is built from TRBV10-2 and TRBJ2-3, with TRBD2 matching 9 bases. The CDR3 totals 17 residues. Germline lookup yields CDR1 WSHSY and CDR2 SAAADI. V lost 8 bases, J lost 1 base, and 13 bases stayed unmatched.